This T cell receptor beta chain was sequenced in a study of tumor-infiltrating lymphocytes in oesophageal squamous cell carcinoma. Germline CDR1 LNHDA, CDR2 SQIVND (reference sequence). V shed 5 bases, J shed 9 bases, and the junction held 12 bases outside the gene matches. There are 15 residues in the CDR3. One entry per CDR3 protein, called by TCRdb with MiXCR from the PCR reads. Found here are under 20,000 distinct CDR3 sequences, approximately 40% of them singletons; the top ten hold about 13%. This clonotype was counted a few times. This rearrangement joins TRBV19 to TRBJ2-1; 8 positions match TRBD2. Source material: normal esophageal tissue next to the tumor. The source is a male donor with esophageal squamous cell carcinoma. Written as DNA, the CDR3 is TGTGCCAGTAGTCCCGCCGGGACTAGGGCAGGTGAGCAGTTCTTC. Translating it yields CASSPAGTRAGEQFF.